Described below is a single T cell receptor (beta chain) sequence and its context. As yet, its antigen is unknown. Assay: immunoSEQ multiplex PCR; the TCRdb copy retains only in-frame clones and omits some. The table shows more than 600,000 clones, with around 92% occurring only once. Terminally differentiated effector memory CD45RA+ cells were excluded from the naive CD8 cells, which were CD45RO-negative and positively selected for CCR7. This sample was included in a study of shared clonotypes between healthy human individuals. Study information: Participating donors consisted of two women and three men aged 18 to 49.

Study-level results: Naive subsets typically showed greater estimated richness than memory subsets. The study found approximately 5% of naive CD4 clonotypes shared across a few donors.

The CDR3 contains 16 residues. V lost 3 bases, J lost 4 bases, and 18 bases lay in between. Germline CDR1 and CDR2: SQVTM and ANQGSEA. The sequenced sample was naive CD8+ T cells sorted from blood. This chain connects TRBV29-1 to TRBJ2-2; tentative D call: TRBD1 (5 bases). The origin of this receptor is a man aged 30-40 years in good health. The CDR3 loop is CSVEGLDGDGTGELFF. The CDR3 nucleotides are TGCAGCGTTGAGGGGCTCGATGGTGATGGCACCGGGGAGCTGTTTTTT.